A selection of T cell receptor beta chains follows, all from one sample in a study of synovial regulatory T cells in juvenile arthritis. The data were produced by immunoSEQ multiplex PCR, yet TCRdb's version contains in-frame clones alone and is incomplete. The listing records about 10,000 clones. Source material: Treg cells from blood. The receptors originated from a donor between 2 and 29 years old with juvenile idiopathic arthritis. CDR3s include the opening cysteine and the closing phenylalanine or tryptophan.

V gene,J gene,CDR3 protein
TRBV7-8,TRBJ1-2,CASSLLPGRGYTF
TRBV6-6,TRBJ1-2,CASSYFQGLGYGYTF
TRBV6-1,TRBJ2-7,CASSLRYEQYF
TRBV6-1,TRBJ2-2,CASSLAGAGELFF
TRBV5-1,TRBJ1-2,CASSLEGVGYTF
TRBV5-6,TRBJ2-1,CASSLGSSGSYNEQFF
TRBV19,TRBJ1-2,CASSPLGQGGNYGYTF
TRBV5-1,TRBJ1-2,CASSLPKGPGTYGYTF
TRBV18,TRBJ2-3,CASSLASGSSDTQYF
TRBV5-4,TRBJ2-5,CASSPGLAQETQYF
TRBV19,TRBJ1-2,CASSMDRSFYGYTF
TRBV19,TRBJ2-7,CASSRTVAYEQYF
TRBV5-6,TRBJ1-4,CASNFGITNEKLFF
TRBV6-1,TRBJ2-7,CASSEPWPGLDEQYF
TRBV7-8,TRBJ1-5,CASSSANRGEASNQPQHF
TRBV6-1,TRBJ1-1,CASGTVWVGNTEAFF
TRBV4-1,TRBJ2-1,CAVSGNPKSGRPDNEQFF
TRBV11-2,TRBJ1-1,CASSLGRNTEAFF
TRBV4-2,TRBJ2-7,CASSQDLYGGTAYF
TRBV19,TRBJ1-2,CASTERGLIPYGYTF
TRBV2,TRBJ1-5,CASSRGPFSNQPQHF
TRBV6-5,TRBJ1-2,CASSRDRFYGYTF
TRBV10-3,TRBJ1-1,CAISDGGWTEAFF
TRBV18,TRBJ2-3,CASSGQVGDTQYF
TRBV18,TRBJ2-3,CASSQHGDTQYF
TRBV6-9,TRBJ1-2,CARRHYGYTF
TRBV10-3,TRBJ2-7,CAISESRLAGVGEQYF
TRBV4-1,TRBJ2-3,CASSQKGQGIPDTQYF